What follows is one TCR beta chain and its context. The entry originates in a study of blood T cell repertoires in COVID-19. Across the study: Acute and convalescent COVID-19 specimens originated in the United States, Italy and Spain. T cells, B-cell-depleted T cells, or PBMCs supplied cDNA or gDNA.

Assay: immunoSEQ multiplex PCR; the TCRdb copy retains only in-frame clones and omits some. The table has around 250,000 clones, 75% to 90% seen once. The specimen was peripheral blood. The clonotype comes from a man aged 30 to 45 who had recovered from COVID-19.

The CDR3 DNA follows: TGTGCCAGCAGCCAAGCCTCGGGGGGAAACACCATATATTTT. Amino acids: CASSQASGGNTIYF. J is TRBJ1-3 and V is TRBV4-2, with no clear D. V lost 1 base to trimming and J lost 4 bases, with 8 bases between them. Germline CDR1 reads LGHNA; CDR2 reads YNFKEQ. The CDR3 has 14 amino acids.